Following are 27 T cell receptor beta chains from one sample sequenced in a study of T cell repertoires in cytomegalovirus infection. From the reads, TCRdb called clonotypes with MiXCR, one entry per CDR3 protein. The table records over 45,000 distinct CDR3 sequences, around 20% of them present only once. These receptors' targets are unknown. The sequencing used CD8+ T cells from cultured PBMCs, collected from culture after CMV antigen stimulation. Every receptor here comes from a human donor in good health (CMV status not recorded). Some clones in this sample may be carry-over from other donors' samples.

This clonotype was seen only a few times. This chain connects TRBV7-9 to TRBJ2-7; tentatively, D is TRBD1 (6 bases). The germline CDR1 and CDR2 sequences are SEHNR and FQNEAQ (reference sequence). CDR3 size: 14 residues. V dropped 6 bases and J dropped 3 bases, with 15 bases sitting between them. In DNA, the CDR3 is TGTGCCAGCAGTTCCAGGGACACCTACTACGAGCAGTACTTC. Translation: CASSSRDTYYEQYF.

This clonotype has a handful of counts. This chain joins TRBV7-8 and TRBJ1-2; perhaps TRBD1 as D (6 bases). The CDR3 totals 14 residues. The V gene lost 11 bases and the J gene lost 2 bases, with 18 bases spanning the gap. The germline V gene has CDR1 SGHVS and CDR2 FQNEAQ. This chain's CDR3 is CAAAPPGVNYGYTF. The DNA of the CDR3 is TGTGCCGCCGCCCCACCAGGGGTGAACTATGGCTACACCTTC.

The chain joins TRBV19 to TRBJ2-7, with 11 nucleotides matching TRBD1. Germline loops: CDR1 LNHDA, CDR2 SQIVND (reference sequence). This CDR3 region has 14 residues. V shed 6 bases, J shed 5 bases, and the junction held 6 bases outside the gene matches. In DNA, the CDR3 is TGTGCCAGTAGGATGGGACAGGGGGACGACGAGCAGTACTTC. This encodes CASRMGQGDDEQYF.

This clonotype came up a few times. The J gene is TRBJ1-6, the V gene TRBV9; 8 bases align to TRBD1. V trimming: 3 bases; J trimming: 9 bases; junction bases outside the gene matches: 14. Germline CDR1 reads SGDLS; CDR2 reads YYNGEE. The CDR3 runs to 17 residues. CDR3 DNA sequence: TGTGCCAGCAGCGAGCAAGGGGGGACAGGCCCTACTTCACCCCTCCACTTT. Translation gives CASSEQGGTGPTSPLHF.

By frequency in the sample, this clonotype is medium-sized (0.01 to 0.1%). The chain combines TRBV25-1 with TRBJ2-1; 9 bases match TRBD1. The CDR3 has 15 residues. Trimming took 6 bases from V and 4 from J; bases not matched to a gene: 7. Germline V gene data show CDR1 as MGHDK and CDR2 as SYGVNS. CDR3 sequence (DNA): TGTGCCAGCAGCGCCTCGGGACAGGGATACAATGAGCAGTTCTTC. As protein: CASSASGQGYNEQFF.

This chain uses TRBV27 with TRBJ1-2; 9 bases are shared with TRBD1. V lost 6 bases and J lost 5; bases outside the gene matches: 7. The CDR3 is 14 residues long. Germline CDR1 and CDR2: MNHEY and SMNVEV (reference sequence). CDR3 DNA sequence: TGTGCCAGCAGGCAGGGGACAGGGCTTTATGGCTACACCTTC. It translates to CASRQGTGLYGYTF.

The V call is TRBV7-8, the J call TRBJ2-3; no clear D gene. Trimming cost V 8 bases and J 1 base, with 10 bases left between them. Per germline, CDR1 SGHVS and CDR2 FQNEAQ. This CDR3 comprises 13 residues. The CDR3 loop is CASRRRGTDTQYF. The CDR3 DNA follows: TGTGCCAGCCGCCGACGGGGCACAGATACGCAGTATTTT.

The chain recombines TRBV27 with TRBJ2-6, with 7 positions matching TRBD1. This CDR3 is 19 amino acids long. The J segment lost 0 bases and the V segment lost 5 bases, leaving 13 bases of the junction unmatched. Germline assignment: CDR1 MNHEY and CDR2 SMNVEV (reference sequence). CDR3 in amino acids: CASSQGDLQWSSGANVLTF. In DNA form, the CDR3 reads TGTGCCAGCAGTCAGGGGGACCTCCAGTGGAGCTCTGGGGCCAACGTCCTGACTTTC.

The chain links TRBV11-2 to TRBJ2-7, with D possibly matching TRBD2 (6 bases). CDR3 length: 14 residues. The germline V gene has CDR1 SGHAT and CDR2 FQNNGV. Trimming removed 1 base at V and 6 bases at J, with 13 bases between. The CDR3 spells CASSLVGGSREQYF. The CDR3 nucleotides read TGTGCCAGCAGCTTAGTTGGGGGGTCCCGCGAGCAGTACTTC. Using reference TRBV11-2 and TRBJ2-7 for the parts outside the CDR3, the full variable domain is EAGVAQSPRYKIIEKRQSVAFWCNPISGHATLYWYQQILGQGPKLLIQFQNNGVVDDSQLPKDRFSAERLKGVDSTLKIQPAKLEDSAVYLCASSLVGGSREQYFGPGTRLTVT.

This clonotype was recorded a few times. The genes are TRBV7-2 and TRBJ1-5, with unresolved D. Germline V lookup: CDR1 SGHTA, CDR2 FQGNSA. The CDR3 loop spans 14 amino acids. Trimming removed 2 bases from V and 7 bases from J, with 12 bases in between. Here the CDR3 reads CASSLRVDPQPQHF. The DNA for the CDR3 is TGTGCCAGCAGCTTAAGGGTAGATCCCCAGCCCCAGCATTTT. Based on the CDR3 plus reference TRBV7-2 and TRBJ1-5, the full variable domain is GAGVSQSPSNKVTEKGKDVELRCDPISGHTALYWYRQSLGQGLEFLIYFQGNSAPDKSGLPSDRFSAERTGGSVSTLTIQRTQQEDSAVYLCASSLRVDPQPQHFGDGTRLSIL.

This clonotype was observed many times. CDR3 nucleotide sequence: TGTGCCAGCAAACAGGGAAGCAATGAGCAGTTCTTC. As protein: CASKQGSNEQFF. The chain recombines TRBV6-2 or TRBV6-3 with TRBJ2-1; a possible D gene is TRBD1 (6 bases). The germline V gene encodes CDR1 MNHEY and CDR2 SVGEGT. The CDR3 extends over 12 amino acids. With 7 bases removed from V and 6 bases from J, the gap between germline ends came to 10 bases.

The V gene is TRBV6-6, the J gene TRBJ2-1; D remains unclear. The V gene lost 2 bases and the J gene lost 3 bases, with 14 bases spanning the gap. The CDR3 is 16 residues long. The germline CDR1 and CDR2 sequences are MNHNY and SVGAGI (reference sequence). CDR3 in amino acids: CASSYPDRWLYNEQFF. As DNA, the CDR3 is TGTGCCAGCAGTTACCCTGATAGGTGGCTCTACAATGAGCAGTTCTTC.

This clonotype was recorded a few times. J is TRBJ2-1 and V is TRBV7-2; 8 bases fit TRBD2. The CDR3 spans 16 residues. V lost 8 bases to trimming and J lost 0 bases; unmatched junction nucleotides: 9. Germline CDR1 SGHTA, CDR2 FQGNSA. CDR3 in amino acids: CASGPFSGGSYNEQFF. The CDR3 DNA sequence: TGTGCCAGCGGCCCCTTCAGCGGGGGCTCCTACAATGAGCAGTTCTTC.

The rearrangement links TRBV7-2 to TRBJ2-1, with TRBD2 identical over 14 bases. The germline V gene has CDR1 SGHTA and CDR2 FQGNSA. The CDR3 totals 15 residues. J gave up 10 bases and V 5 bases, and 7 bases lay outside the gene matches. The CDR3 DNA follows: TGTGCCAGCAGCACGACTAGCGGGGGGGCATACGAGCAGTTCTTC. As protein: CASSTTSGGAYEQFF.

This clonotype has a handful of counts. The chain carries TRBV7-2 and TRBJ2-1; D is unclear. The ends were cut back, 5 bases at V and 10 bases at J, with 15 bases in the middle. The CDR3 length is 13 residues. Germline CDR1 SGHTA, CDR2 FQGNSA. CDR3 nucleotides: TGTGCCAGCAGCCCCTTATCGAGACTCGAGCAGTTCTTC. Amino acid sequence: CASSPLSRLEQFF.

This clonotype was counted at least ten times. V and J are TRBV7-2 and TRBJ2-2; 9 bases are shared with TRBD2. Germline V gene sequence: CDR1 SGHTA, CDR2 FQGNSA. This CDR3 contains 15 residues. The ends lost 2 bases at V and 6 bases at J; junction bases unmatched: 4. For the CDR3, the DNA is TGTGCCAGCAGCTTAACCCTAGCGGGATCCGGGGAGCTGTTTTTT. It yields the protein CASSLTLAGSGELFF.

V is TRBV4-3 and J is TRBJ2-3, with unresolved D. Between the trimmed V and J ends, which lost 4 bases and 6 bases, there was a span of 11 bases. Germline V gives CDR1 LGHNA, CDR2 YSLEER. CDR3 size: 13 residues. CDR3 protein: CASSLTPLDTQYF. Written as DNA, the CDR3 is TGCGCCAGCAGCCTGACTCCCCTGGATACGCAGTATTTT.

CDR3 DNA: TGTGCCAGCAGCTTAGCTCCCTTGCGGGTCGGGTCCTACAATGAGCAGTTCTTC. Translating it yields CASSLAPLRVGSYNEQFF. V is TRBV11-2 and J is TRBJ2-1; D perhaps matches TRBD2 (5 bases). Germline V gives CDR1 SGHAT, CDR2 FQNNGV. V lost 1 base to trimming and J lost 1 base, with 17 bases between them. The CDR3 consists of 18 residues.

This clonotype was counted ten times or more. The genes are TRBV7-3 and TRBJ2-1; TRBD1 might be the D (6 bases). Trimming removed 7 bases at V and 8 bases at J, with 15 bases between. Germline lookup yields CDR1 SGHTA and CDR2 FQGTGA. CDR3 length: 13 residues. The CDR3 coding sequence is TGTGCCAGCACCCAGGCAGGGGCGGATGAGCAGTTCTTC. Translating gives CASTQAGADEQFF.

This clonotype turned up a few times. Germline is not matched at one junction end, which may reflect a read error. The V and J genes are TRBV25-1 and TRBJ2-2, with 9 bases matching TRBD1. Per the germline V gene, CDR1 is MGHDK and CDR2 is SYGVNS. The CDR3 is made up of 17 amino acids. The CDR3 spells CASSETRTGVGTGELIF. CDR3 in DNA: TGTGCCAGCAGTGAAACAAGGACAGGGGTTGGCACCGGGGAGCTGATTTTT.

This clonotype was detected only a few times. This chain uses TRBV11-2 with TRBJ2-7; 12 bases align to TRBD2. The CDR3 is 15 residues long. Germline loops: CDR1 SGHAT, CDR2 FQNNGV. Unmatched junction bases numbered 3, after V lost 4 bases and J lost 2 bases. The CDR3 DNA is TGTGCCAGCAGCTCAGGACTAGCGGGGCCCTACGAGCAGTACTTC. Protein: CASSSGLAGPYEQYF.

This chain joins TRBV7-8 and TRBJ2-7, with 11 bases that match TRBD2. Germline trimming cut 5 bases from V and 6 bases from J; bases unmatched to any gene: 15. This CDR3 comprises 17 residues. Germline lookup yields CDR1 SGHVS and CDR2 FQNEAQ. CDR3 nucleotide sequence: TGTGCCAGCAGCAAGCTGGCTAGCGGGAGGACCGGGGGCGAGCAGTACTTC. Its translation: CASSKLASGRTGGEQYF.

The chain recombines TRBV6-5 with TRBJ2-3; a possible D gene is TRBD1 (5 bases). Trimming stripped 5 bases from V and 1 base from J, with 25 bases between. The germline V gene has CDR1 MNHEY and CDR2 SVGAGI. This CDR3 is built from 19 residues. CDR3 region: CASSQRTGATLKRTDTQYF. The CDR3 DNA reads TGTGCCAGCAGTCAAAGAACAGGAGCCACCCTGAAGCGCACAGATACGCAGTATTTT.

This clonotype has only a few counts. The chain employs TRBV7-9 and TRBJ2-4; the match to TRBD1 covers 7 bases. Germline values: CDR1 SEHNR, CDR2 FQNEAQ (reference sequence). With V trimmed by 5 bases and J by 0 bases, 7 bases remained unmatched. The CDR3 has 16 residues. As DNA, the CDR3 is TGTGCCAGCAGCCGGACAGGCAACCTAGCCAAAAACATTCAGTACTTC. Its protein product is CASSRTGNLAKNIQYF.

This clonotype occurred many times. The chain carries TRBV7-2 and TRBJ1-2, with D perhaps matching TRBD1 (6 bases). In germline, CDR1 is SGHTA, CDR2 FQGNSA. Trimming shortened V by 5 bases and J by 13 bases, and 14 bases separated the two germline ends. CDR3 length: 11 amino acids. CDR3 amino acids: CASSQTLGATF. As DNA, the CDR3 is TGTGCCAGCAGCCAAACGTTGGGGGCCACCTTC. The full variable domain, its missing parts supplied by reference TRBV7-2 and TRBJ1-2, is GAGVSQSPSNKVTEKGKDVELRCDPISGHTALYWYRQSLGQGLEFLIYFQGNSAPDKSGLPSDRFSAERTGGSVSTLTIQRTQQEDSAVYLCASSQTLGATFGSGTRLTVV.

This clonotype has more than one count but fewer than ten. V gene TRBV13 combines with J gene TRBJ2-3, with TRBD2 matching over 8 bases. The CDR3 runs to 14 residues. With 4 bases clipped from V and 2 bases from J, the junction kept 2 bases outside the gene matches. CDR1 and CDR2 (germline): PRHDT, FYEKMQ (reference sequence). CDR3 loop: CASSSREDTDTQYF. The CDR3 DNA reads TGTGCCAGCAGCTCGCGGGAGGACACAGATACGCAGTATTTT.

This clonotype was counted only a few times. The CDR3: CASSQDRGLFREQYF. CDR3 in DNA: TGCGCCAGCAGCCAAGATAGAGGGCTATTCCGCGAGCAGTACTTC. The gene calls are TRBV4-3 and TRBJ2-7; a possible D gene is TRBD2 (5 bases). V was trimmed by 0 bases and J by 6 bases, leaving 15 bases between them. The CDR3 loop spans 15 amino acids. From germline, CDR1 is LGHNA and CDR2 YSLEER.